This TCR beta chain was recovered during a study of T-cell memory formation after mild COVID-19 (dated by TCRdb to 2020 to 2023). Background for the entire study: TCR sequence clusters from the two donors were largely donor specific. In a couple of donors, T-cell clones that expanded and contracted after mild COVID-19 were followed by sequencing TCRalpha and TCRbeta repertoires longitudinally. Two young, previously healthy adult volunteers made up the cohort, one male and one female. Beyond this particular receptor, the publication reports: Clones that contracted from day 15 to 85 showed balanced CD4/CD8 phenotypes, whereas a second wave of clones that expanded from day 15 to 37 leaned towards CD4+. The study included only a couple of mild cases, and larger cohorts that include severe cases with pre-infection samples were judged to be necessary. Contracting CD4+ clones were found mainly in CM and EM memory subsets, while CD8+ clones were enriched in EMRA. The detection of some responding clones in pre-infection memory suggests that pre-existing cross-reactive memory T cells joined the SARS-CoV-2 response. The second-wave clones that peaked on day 37 were not confirmed to be SARS-CoV-2 specific.

Between the V and J ends, shortened by 1 base and 0 bases respectively, the junction contains 18 bases. CDR1 and CDR2 were assigned from the germline V gene (reference sequence) as LNHNV and YYDKDF. The CDR3, cysteine through phenylalanine, is 18 amino acids long. Of all the DNA, just the CDR3 is kept, 54 bases in frame from base 1. PBMCs were isolated by Ficoll-Paque density gradient centrifugation. This clonotype was found many times. This receptor's antigen is unknown. No base qualities exist here, and no much larger clone lies one base off it. The sequencing machine was an Illumina NovaSeq 6000. TCRalpha and TCRbeta cDNA libraries were built by 5'RACE with constant-segment primers, adding sample barcodes and unique molecular identifiers. RNA was extracted from every sample with Trizol reagent. The libraries were amplified in two PCR steps, and the second step added a second sample barcode and Illumina TruSeq adapters. The libraries were sequenced on an Illumina NovaSeq using 2 x 150 bp paired-end reads. The study's processing was this. The reads were demultiplexed and collapsed into UMI-guided consensus sequences using migec v1.2.7. Using mixcr v2.1.11, the UMI consensuses were aligned to TRA and TRB V and J templates and assembled into clonotypes. Expanded or contracted clonotypes were those called significant by both edgeR and NoisET, with noise models trained on biological replicates. For edgeR calls, a false discovery rate-adjusted p below 0.01 and a log2 fold-change threshold of 1 were applied. As an exploratory analysis of dynamics, max-normalized trajectories of the 1000 most abundant clonotypes were examined by PCA with hierarchical clustering. The CD4 or CD8 phenotype of responding clones was assigned using the separately sequenced CD4+ and CD8+ repertoires. TCRdb trimmed public reads at Q25 via fastp, called clones via MiXCR and kept in-frame beta chains. CDR3 protein sequences are deduplicated, and each keeps its most common genes and DNA. None of the V and J calls come from the authors' own analysis; TCRdb made them. A total of more than 35,000 distinct CDR3 sequences appear in this sample, roughly 9% of them only once. The ten largest clones take up about 10% of the sample.

Recombination joined TRBV15 with TRBJ1-2; a confident D gene designation cannot be given. Input material: PBMCs or a T cell subset sorted from them (not recorded which). The receptor was isolated from an adult woman who had mild COVID-19 (a few samples of this study predate the infection). The sample titles of this study are shuffled in the database, so cell type and time point are left out; the donor was told from shared clones. The CDR3 region reads CATSRVRQSQLTNYGYTF. In nucleotide form, the sequence is TGTGCCACCAGCAGAGTTCGGCAGTCACAATTAACTAACTATGGCTACACCTTC. When the CDR3 is completed using the reference TRBV15 and TRBJ1-2 genes on either side, the full variable domain is DAMVIQNPRYQVTQFGKPVTLSCSQTLNHNVMYWYQQKSSQAPKLLFHYYDKDFNNEADTPDNFQSRRPNTSFCFLDIRSPGLGDTAMYLCATSRVRQSQLTNYGYTFGSGTRLTVV.